This T cell receptor (beta chain) was captured in a study of CD8 T cells in Susac syndrome (dated by TCRdb to about 2019). Concerning the study at large: Repertoire sequencing was used to test whether CD8+ T cell activation and differentiation in Susac syndrome was antigen driven. CD8+ T cell repertoire clonality was compared between about a dozen healthy donors, around 14 Susac syndrome patients and some 15 multiple sclerosis patients.

CDR1 is given as LNHDA and CDR2 as SQIVND, both from the germline V gene (reference sequence). The V end loses 3 bases and the J end loses 5 bases, and a stretch of 12 bases separates them. Including the terminal cysteine and phenylalanine, the CDR3 comprises 14 residues. Of all the DNA, just the CDR3 is kept, 42 bases in frame from base 1. What the authors observed across the whole study: The study acknowledged that relatively few individuals were included in the TCR sequencing and HLA analysis.

Worth noting for this clonotype: This receptor's antigen is unknown. The record has no base qualities; no much larger clone is one base away.

Peripheral blood CD8+ and CD4+ T cells from healthy donors, Susac syndrome patients and multiple sclerosis patients were profiled using high-throughput TCR beta sequencing. Treatment-naive patients with stable or active relapsing-remitting disease fulfilling revised McDonald criteria were used as multiple sclerosis controls. CD8+ TEMRA cells were enriched by FACS, while bulk CD8+ and CD4+ T cells were purified by magnetic negative isolation. Blood was drawn into EDTA tubes, processed within 24 hours, and PBMCs were isolated by density gradient centrifugation. PBMCs intended for TCR sequencing were frozen in liquid nitrogen and were later thawed in a 37 degrees C water bath. Purity of sorted or isolated CD4+, CD8+ and CD8+ TEMRA cells was at least 90%. RNA was extracted using the RNeasy kit, and roughly 0.5 to 1 microgram was reverse transcribed with random hexamers. The immunoSEQ multiplex PCR assay, covering 54 Vbeta and 13 Jbeta segments, was used to amplify TCR beta CDR3 regions. PCR amplification bias was corrected by using a synthetic template baseline for primer optimization and computational correction. As for how the authors treated the data: Reads were assigned to V, D and J genes according to IMGT and analyzed in immunoSEQ Analyzer, with only productive sequences retained. To calculate clonality, Shannon entropy was normalized by log2 of the number of productive unique sequences and then subtracted from one. For each patient and control, public and private clones were evaluated within the 100 most prevalent clones. A clone was defined as Susac-specific if it was absent from the healthy and MS cohorts, from around 960 published viral clones and from other ImmuneACCESS disease sequences. The public sequencing data were trimmed at Q25 with fastp and processed into clonotypes with MiXCR by TCRdb, which kept only in-frame beta chains. Identical CDR3 proteins give one entry, which carries the most common genes and DNA. None of the V and J calls come from the authors' own analysis; TCRdb made them. The sample table records about 64,000 distinct CDR3 sequences; about 94% of these occur just once. Roughly 0.55% of the sample goes to the ten largest clones.

The chain is made from TRBV19 and TRBJ2-3, with the D gene too uncertain to name. The sequenced sample consisted of CD8+ T cells from PBMCs. The source is a human donor with multiple sclerosis. DNA sequence: TGTGCCAGTAGTATCCGTCAGGCTCAAGATACGCAGTATTTT. Protein translation: CASSIRQAQDTQYF.